This TCR beta chain was recovered during a study of T cell responses to AZD1222 COVID-19 vaccine. Overall study context: Second doses that came at about 4 or about 12 weeks were put together.

The CDR3 runs 12 residues. The V end was cut by 10 bases, the J end by 5 bases, with 13 bases between. Libraries were prepared by immunoSEQ multiplex PCR; TCRdb keeps only in-frame clonotypes and omits some of them. In the table there are roughly 77,000 clones, roughly nine tenths of which are singletons. Overall study results and limits: Spike-wide vaccine-associated CD4 TCRs dominated at 160-218 and 743-854. After two AZD1222 doses, spike-specific TCR breadth and depth rose versus day 0. Donors were largely white British and mainly female; clonal diversity was possibly underestimated.

This clone was observed a single time. The antigen remains unidentified. The chain links TRBV12-3 or TRBV12-4 to TRBJ2-3, with D perhaps TRBD2 (5 bases). This TCR was sampled from an adult in good health. The source was peripheral blood, collected on day 0 of AZD1222 vaccination. CDR3 protein: CATGRRIDTQYF. The CDR3 DNA follows: TGTGCCACAGGACGGAGGATAGATACGCAGTATTTT.